The next 2 T cell receptor beta chains were all read from a single sample in a study of blood T cell repertoires in COVID-19. Sequencing used immunoSEQ multiplex PCR; TCRdb keeps in-frame clones, though not all of them. The profile covers about 220,000 clones, with roughly 84% appearing a single time and roughly 2.4% taken by the ten largest. Sequencing used peripheral blood. These receptors were taken from a woman aged 60 to 75 with acute or convalescent COVID-19.

J is TRBJ2-7 and V is TRBV7-9, with 9 bases identical to TRBD1. CDR1 is SEHNR, CDR2 FQNEAQ, per germline (reference sequence). The CDR3 is 14 amino acids. Unmatched junction bases numbered 7, after V lost 5 bases and J lost 5 bases. The CDR3 nucleotides read TGTGCCAGCAGCACCCGGGACAGGGTAAACGAGCAGTACTTC. It specifies CASSTRDRVNEQYF.

The gene calls are TRBV2 and TRBJ1-2; 9 bases are shared with TRBD1. Germline V gene data show CDR1 as SNHLY and CDR2 as FYNNEI. With 8 bases clipped from V and 5 bases from J, the junction kept 6 bases outside the gene matches. The length of the CDR3 is 13 residues. For the CDR3, the DNA is TGTGCCAGCGGGACAGGGAATTCTTATGGCTACACCTTC. Translating it yields CASGTGNSYGYTF.